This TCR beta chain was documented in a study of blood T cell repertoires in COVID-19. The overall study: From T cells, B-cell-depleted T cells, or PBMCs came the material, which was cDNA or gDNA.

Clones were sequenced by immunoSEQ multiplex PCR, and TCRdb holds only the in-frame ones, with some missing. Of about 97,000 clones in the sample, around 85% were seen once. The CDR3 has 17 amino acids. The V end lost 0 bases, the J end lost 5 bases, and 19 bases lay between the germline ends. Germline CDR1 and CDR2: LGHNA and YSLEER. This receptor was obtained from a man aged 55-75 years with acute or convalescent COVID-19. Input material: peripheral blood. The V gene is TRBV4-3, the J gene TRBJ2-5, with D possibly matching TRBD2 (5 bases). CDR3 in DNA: TGCGCCAGCAGCCAAGATCATTTGGGAGAACGGGTTGAGACCCAGTACTTC. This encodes CASSQDHLGERVETQYF.